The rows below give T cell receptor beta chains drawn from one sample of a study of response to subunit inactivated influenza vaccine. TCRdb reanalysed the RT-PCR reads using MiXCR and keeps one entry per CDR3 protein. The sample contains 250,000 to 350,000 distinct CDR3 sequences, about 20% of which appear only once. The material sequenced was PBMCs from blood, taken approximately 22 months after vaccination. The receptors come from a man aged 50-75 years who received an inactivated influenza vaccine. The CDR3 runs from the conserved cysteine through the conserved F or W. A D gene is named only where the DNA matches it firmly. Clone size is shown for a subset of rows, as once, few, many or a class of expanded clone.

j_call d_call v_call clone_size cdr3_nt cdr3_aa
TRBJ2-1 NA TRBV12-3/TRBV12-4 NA TGTGCCAGCAGTCCCCGGTATAGCTCCTACAATGAGCAGTTCTTC CASSPRYSSYNEQFF
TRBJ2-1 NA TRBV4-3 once TGCGCCAGCAGCCACGTTGGTGGGAGCGCCTACAATGAGCAGTTCTTC CASSHVGGSAYNEQFF
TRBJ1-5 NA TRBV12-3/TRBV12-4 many TGTGCCAGCAGTTTAGGCCTACTAGGAGGGTTACATCAGCCCCAGCATTTT CASSLGLLGGLHQPQHF
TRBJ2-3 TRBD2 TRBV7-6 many TGTGCCAGCAGCACAGCGGGACTAGTCGCGACAGATACGCAGTATTTT CASSTAGLVATDTQYF
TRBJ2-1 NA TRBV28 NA TGTGCCAGCATTCCCCCCGGCGCTCACTCCTACAATGAGCAGTTCTTC CASIPPGAHSYNEQFF
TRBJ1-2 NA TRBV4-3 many TGCGCCAGCAGCGCCCGAGAAGGACGGGTCTATGGCTACACCTTC CASSAREGRVYGYTF
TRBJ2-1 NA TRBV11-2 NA TGTGCCAGCAGCACCGGGCCGATAAATGAGCAGTTCTTC CASSTGPINEQFF
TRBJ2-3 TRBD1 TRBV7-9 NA TGTGCCAGCAGCTTGGCCAGGGGGCAAGTCACAGATACGCAGTATTTT CASSLARGQVTDTQYF
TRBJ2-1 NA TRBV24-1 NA TGTGCCACCTCAGACCAGGACGCTTACTCCTACAATGAGCAGTTCTTC CATSDQDAYSYNEQFF
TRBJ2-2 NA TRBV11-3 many TGTGCCAGCAGCTACAACACCGGGGAGCTGTTTTTT CASSYNTGELFF
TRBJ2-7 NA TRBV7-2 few TGTGCCAGCAGCCCTCGGCGGGGGCGTCAGCTCAACGGCGAGCAGTACTTC CASSPRRGRQLNGEQYF
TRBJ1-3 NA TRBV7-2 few TGTGCCAGCAGATTAGGGTACTCTGGAAACACCATATATTTT CASRLGYSGNTIYF
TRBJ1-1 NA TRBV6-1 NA TGTGCCAGCAGAATCGGACAGATTTTCGCTGAAGCTTTCTTT CASRIGQIFAEAFF
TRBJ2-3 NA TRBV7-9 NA TGTGCCAGCAGCAACATAGATACGCAGTATTTT CASSNIDTQYF
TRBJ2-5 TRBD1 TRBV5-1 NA TGCGCCAGCAGCTTGGGTCCGACAGGGGATGAAGAGACCCAGTACTTC CASSLGPTGDEETQYF
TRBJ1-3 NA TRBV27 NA TGTGCCAGCAGTCCGTGGGCCGCCTCTGGAAACACCATATATTTT CASSPWAASGNTIYF
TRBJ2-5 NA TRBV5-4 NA TGTGCCAGCAGCCGCGAGGCGGGGACATTACAAGAGACCCAGTACTTC CASSREAGTLQETQYF
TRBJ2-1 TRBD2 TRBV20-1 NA TGCAGTGCTAGTGGACTAGCGATATCCTACAATGAGCAGTTCTTC CSASGLAISYNEQFF